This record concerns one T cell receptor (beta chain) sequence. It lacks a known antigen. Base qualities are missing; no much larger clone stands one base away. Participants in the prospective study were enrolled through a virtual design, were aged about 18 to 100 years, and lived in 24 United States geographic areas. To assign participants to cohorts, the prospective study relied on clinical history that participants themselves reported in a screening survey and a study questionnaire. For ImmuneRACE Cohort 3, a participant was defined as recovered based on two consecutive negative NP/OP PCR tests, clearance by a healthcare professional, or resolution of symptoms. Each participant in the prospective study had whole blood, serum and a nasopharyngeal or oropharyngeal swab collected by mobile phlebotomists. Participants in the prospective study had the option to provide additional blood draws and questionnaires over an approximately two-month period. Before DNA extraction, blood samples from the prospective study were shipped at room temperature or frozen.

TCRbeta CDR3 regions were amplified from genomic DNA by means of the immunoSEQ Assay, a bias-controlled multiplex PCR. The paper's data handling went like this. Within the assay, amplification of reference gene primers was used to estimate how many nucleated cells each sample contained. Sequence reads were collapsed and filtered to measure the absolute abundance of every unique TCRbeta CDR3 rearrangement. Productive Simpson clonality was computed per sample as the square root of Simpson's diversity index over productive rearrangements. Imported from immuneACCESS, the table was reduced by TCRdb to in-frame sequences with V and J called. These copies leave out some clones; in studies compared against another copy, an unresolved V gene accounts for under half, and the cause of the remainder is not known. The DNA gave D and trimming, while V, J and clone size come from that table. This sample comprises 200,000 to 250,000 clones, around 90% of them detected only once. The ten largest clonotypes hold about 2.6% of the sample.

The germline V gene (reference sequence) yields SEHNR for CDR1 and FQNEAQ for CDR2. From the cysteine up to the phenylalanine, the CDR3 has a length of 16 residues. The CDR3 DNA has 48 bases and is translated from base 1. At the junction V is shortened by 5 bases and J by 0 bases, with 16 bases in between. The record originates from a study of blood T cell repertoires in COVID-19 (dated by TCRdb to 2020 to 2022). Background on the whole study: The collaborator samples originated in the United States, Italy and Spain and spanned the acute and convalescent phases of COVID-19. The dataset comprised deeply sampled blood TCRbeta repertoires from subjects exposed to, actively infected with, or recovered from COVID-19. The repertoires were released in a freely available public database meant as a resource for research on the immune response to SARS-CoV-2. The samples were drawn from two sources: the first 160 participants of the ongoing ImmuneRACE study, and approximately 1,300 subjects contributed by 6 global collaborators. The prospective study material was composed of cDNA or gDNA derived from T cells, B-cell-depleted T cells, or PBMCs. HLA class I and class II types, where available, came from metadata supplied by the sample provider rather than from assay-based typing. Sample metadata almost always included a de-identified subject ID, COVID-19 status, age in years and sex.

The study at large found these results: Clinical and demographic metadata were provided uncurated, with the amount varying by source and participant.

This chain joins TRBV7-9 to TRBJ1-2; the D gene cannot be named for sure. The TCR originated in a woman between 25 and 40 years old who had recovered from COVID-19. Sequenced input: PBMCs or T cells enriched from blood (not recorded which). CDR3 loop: CASSIIWANANYGYTF. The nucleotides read TGTGCCAGCAGCATCATTTGGGCAAACGCTAACTATGGCTACACCTTC.